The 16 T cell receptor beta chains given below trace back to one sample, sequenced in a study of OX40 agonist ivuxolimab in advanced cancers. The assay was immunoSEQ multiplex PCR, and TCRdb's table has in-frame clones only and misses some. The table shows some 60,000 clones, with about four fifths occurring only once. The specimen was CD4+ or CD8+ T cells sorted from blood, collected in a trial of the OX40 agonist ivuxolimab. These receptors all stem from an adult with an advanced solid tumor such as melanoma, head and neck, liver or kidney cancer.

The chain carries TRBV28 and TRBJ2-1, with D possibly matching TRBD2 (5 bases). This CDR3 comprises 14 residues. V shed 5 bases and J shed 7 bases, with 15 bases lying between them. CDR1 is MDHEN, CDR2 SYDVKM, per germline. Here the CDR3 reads CASSLVTPGNEQFF. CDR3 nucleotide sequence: TGTGCCAGCAGTCTCGTGACTCCGGGAAATGAGCAGTTCTTC. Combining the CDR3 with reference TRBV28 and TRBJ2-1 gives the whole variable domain DVKVTQSSRYLVKRTGEKVFLECVQDMDHENMFWYRQDPGLGLRLIYFSYDVKMKEKGDIPEGYSVSREKKERFSLILESASTNQTSMYLCASSLVTPGNEQFFGPGTRLTVL.

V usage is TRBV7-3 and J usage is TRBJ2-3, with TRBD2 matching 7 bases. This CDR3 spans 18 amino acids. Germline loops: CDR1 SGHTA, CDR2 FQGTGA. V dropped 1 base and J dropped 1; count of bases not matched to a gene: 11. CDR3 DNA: TGTGCCAGCAGCTTAATAGGGCCTAGCGGAGCGGGCACAGATACGCAGTATTTT. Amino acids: CASSLIGPSGAGTDTQYF.

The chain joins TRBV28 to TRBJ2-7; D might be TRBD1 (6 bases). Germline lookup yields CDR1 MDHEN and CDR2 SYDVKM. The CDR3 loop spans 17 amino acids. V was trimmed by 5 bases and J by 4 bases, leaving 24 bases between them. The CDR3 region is CASSDDQGRRGGYEQYF. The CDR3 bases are TGTGCCAGCAGTGACGACCAGGGCAGGAGAGGGGGATACGAGCAGTACTTC.

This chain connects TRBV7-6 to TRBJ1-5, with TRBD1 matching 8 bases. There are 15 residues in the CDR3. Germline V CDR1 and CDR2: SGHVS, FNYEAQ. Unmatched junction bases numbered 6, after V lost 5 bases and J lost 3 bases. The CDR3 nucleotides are TGTGCCAGCAGCCCCCGGACAGGGTACAATCAGCCCCAGCATTTT. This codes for CASSPRTGYNQPQHF.

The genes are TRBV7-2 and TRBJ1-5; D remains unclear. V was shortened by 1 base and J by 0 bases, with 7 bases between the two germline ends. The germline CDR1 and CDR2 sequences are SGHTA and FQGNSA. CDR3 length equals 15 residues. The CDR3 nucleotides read TGTGCCAGCAGCTTAGTTCCGAATAGCAATCAGCCCCAGCATTTT. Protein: CASSLVPNSNQPQHF.

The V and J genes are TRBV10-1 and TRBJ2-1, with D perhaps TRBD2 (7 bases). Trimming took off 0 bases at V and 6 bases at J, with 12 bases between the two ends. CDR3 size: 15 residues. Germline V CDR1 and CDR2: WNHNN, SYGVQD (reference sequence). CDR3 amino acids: CASSESDSGVNEQFF. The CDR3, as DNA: TGCGCCAGCAGTGAGTCGGACAGCGGGGTCAATGAGCAGTTCTTC.

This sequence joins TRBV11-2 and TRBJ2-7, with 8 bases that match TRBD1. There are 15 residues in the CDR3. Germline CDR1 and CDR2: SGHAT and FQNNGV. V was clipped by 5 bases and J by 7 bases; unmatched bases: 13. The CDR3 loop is CASSPHQNGQGEQYF. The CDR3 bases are TGTGCCAGCAGCCCACACCAGAACGGACAGGGTGAGCAGTACTTC.

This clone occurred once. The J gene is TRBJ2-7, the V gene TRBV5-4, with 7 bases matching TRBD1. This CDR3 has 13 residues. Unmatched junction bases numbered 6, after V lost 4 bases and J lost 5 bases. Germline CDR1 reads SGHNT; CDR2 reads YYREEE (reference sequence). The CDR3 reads CASSTWDRNEQYF. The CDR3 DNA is TGTGCCAGCAGCACGTGGGACAGAAACGAGCAGTACTTC.

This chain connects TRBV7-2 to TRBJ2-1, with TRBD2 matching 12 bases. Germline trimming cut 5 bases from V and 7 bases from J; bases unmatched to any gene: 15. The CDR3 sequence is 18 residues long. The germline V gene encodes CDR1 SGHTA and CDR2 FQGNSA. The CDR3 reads CASSNPFGLAGGGNEQFF. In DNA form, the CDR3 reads TGTGCCAGCAGCAACCCCTTCGGGCTAGCGGGAGGGGGGAATGAGCAGTTCTTC.

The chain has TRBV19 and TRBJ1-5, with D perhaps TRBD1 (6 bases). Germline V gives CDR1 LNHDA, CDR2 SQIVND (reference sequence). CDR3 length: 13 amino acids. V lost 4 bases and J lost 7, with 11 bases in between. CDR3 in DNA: TGTGCCAGTAGTAGCAGGGGAAAGCAGCCCCAGCATTTT. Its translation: CASSSRGKQPQHF.

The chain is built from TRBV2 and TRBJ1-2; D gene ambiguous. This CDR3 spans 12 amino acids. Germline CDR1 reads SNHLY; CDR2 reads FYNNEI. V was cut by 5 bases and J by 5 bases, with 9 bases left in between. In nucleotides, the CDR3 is TGTGCCAGCAGTACTGAACCATATGGCTACACCTTC. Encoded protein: CASSTEPYGYTF.

CDR3: CASSPLSGSTDTQYF. Written as DNA, the CDR3 is TGTGCCAGCTCACCGTTAAGCGGGAGCACAGATACGCAGTATTTT. V gene TRBV18 combines with J gene TRBJ2-3; weak D call: TRBD2 (6 bases). V was shortened by 3 bases and J by 0 bases, with 10 bases between the two germline ends. CDR1 and CDR2 (germline): KGHSH, LQKENI. The CDR3 has 15 amino acids.

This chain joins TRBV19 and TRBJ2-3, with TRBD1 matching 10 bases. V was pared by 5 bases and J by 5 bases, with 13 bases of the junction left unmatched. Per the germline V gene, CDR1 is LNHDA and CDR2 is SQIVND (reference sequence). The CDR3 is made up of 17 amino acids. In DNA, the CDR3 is TGTGCCAGTAGTCTGAATACCGGGACAGGGGCGGGAGATACGCAGTATTTT. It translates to CASSLNTGTGAGDTQYF.

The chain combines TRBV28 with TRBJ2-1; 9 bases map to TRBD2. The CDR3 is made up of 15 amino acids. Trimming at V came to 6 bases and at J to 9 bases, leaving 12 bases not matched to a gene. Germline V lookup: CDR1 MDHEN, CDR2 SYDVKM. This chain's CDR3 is CASRVGGRAFGEQFF. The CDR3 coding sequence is TGTGCCAGCAGGGTTGGCGGGAGGGCCTTTGGTGAGCAGTTCTTC.

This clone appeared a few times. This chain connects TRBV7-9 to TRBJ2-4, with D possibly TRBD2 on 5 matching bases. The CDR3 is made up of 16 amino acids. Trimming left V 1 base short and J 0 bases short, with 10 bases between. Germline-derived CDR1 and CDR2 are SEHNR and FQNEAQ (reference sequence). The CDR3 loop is CASSLGGEAAKNIQYF. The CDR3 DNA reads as TGTGCCAGCAGCTTAGGGGGAGAGGCAGCCAAAAACATTCAGTACTTC.

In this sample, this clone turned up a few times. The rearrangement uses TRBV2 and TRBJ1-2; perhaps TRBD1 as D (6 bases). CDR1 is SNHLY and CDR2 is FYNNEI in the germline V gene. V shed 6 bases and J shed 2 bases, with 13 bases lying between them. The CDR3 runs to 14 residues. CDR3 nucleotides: TGTGCCAGCAGGGTCGGGGGGCGAAACTATGGCTACACCTTC. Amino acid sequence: CASRVGGRNYGYTF.